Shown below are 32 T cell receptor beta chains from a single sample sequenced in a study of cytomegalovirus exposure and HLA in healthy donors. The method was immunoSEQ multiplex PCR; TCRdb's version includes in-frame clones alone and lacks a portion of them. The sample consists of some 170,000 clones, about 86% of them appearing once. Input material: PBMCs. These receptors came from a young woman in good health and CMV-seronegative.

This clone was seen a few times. The CDR3 DNA is TGTGCCAGCAGCGTATCAGGGTATGGCTACACCTTC. Translating gives CASSVSGYGYTF. The chain recombines TRBV9 with TRBJ1-2; D might be TRBD1 (5 bases). CDR1 and CDR2 from the germline V gene are SGDLS and YYNGEE. The CDR3 spans 12 residues. The V and J ends lost 1 base and 5 bases respectively, with 6 bases between them.

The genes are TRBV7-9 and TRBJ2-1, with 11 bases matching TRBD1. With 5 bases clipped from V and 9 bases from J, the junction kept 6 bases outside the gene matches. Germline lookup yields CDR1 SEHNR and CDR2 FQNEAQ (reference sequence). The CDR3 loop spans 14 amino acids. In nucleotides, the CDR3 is TGTGCCAGCAGCCCGGGACAGGGGGAAGGTGAGCAGTTCTTC. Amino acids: CASSPGQGEGEQFF.

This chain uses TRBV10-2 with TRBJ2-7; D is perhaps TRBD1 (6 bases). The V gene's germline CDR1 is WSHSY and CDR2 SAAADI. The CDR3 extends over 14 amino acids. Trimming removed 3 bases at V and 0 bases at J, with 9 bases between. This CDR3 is CASSDDRSSYEQYF. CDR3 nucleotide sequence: TGCGCCAGCAGTGATGACAGGAGCTCCTACGAGCAGTACTTC.

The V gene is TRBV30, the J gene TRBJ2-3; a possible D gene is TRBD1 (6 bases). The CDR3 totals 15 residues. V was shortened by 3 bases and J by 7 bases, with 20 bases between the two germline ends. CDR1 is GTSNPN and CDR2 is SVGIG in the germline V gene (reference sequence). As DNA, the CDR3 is TGTGCCTGGAGGGACAGCTCGGTACCGACATATACGCAGTATTTT. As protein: CAWRDSSVPTYTQYF. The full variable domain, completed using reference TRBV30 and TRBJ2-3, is SQTIHQWPATLVQPVGSPLSLECTVEGTSNPNLYWYRQAAGRGLQLLFYSVGIGQISSEVPQNLSASRPQDRQFILSSKKLLLSDSGFYLCAWRDSSVPTYTQYFGPGTRLTVL.

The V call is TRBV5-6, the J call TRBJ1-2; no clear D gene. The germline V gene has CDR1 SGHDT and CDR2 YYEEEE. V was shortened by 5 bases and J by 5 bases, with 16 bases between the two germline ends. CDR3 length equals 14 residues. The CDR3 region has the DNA TGTGCCAGCAGTGAGACTACCCACAGTTATGGCTACACCTTC. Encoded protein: CASSETTHSYGYTF.

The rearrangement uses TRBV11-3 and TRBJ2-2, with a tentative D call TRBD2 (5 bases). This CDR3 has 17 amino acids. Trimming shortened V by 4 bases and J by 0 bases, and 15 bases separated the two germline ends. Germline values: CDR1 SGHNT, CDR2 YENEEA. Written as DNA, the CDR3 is TGTGCCAGCAGCTCCGAGGGATGGTTTTCGAACACCGGGGAGCTGTTTTTT. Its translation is CASSSEGWFSNTGELFF.

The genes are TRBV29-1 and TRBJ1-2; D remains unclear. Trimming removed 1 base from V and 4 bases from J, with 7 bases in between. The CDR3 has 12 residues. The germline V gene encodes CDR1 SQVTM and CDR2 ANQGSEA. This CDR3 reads CSVEGEGYGYTF. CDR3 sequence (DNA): TGCAGCGTTGAAGGGGAGGGCTATGGCTACACCTTC.

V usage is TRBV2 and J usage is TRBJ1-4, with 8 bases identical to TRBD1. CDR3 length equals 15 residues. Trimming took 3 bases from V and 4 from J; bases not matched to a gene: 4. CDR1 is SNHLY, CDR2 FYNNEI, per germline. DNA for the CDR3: TGTGCCAGCAGTGATGGGGGACAGGATAATGAAAAACTGTTTTTT. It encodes CASSDGGQDNEKLFF.

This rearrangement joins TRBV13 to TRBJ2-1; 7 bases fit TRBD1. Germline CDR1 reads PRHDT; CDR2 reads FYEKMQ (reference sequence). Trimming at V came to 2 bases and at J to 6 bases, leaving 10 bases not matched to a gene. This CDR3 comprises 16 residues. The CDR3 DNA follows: TGTGCCAGCAGCTTATTGACAGGGTGGTCGGCCAATGAGCAGTTCTTC. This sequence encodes CASSLLTGWSANEQFF.

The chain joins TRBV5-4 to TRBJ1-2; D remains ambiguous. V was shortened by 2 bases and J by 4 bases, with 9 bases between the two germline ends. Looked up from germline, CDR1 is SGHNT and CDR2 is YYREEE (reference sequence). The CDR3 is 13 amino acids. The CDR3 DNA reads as TGTGCCAGCAGCTTAACGGAGATCTATGGCTACACCTTC. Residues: CASSLTEIYGYTF.

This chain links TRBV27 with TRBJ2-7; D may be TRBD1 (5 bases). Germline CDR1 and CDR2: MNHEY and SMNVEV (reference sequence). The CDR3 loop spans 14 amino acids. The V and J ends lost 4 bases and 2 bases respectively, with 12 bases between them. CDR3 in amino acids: CASSWAGPAYEQYF. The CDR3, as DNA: TGTGCCAGCAGTTGGGCAGGGCCCGCCTACGAGCAGTACTTC.

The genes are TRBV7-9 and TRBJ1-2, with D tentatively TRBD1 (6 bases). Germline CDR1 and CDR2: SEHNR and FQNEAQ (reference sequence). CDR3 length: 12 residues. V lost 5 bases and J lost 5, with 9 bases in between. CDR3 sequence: CASSPQGYGYTF. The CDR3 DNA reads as TGTGCCAGCAGCCCACAGGGTTATGGCTACACCTTC.

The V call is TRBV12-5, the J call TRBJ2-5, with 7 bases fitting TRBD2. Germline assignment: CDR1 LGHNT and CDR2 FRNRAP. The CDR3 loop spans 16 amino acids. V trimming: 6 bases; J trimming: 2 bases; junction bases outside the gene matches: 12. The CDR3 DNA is TGTGCTAGTGGACGGCCCGCGGGGGACCAGCAAGAGACCCAGTACTTC. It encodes CASGRPAGDQQETQYF.

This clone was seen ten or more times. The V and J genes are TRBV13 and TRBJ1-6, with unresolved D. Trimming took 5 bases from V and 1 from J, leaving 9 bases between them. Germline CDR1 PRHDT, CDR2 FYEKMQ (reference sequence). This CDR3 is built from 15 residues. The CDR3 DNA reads TGTGCCAGCAGCCCCAGGAAGTCCTATAATTCACCCCTCCACTTT. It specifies CASSPRKSYNSPLHF.

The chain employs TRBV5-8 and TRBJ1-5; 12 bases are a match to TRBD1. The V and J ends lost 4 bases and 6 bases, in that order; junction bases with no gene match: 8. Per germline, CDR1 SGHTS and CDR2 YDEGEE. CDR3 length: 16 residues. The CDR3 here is CASSGRDRGPGQPQHF. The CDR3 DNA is TGTGCCAGCAGCGGAAGGGACAGGGGGCCAGGTCAGCCCCAGCATTTT.

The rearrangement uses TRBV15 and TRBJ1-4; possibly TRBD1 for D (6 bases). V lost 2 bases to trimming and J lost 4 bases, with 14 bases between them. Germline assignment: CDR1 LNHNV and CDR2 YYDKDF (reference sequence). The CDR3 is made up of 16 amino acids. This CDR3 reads CATSRTTGYDNEKLFF. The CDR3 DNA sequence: TGTGCCACCAGCAGAACCACAGGGTACGATAATGAAAAACTGTTTTTT.

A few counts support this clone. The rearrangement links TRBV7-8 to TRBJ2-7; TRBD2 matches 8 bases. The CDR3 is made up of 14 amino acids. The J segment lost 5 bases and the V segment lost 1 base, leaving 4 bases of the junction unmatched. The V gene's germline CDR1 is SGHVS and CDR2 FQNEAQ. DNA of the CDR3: TGTGCCAGCAGCTTAGAGGCCGGGAGGGACGAGCAGTACTTC. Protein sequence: CASSLEAGRDEQYF. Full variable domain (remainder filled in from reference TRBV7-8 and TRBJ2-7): GAGVSQSPRYKVAKRGQDVALRCDPISGHVSLFWYQQALGQGPEFLTYFQNEAQLDKSGLPSDRFFAERPEGSVSTLKIQRTQQEDSAVYLCASSLEAGRDEQYFGPGTRLTVT.

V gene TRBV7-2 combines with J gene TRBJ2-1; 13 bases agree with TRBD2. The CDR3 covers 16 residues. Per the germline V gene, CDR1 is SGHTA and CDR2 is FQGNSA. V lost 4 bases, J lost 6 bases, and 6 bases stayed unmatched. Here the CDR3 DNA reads TGTGCCAGCAGCTCCAGGACTAGCGGGAGCCCCAATGAGCAGTTCTTC. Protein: CASSSRTSGSPNEQFF.

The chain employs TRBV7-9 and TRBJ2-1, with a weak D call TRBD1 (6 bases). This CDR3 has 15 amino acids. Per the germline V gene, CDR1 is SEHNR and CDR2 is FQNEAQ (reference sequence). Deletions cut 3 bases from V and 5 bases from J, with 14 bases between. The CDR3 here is CASSLRQGLNNEQFF. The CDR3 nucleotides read TGTGCCAGCAGCTTGAGGCAGGGGTTGAACAATGAGCAGTTCTTC.

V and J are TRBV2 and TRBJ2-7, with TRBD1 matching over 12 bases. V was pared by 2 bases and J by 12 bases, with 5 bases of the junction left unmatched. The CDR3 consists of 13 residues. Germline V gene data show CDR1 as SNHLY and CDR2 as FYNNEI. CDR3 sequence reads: CASSERDRGRSYF. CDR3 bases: TGTGCCAGCAGTGAAAGGGACAGGGGGCGTTCGTACTTC.

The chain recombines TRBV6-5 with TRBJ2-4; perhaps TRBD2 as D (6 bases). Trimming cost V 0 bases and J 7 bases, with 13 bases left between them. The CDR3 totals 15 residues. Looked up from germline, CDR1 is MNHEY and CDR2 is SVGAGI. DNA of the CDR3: TGTGCCAGCAGTTACTCAGCCTCCGGGGGTAACATTCAGTACTTC. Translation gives CASSYSASGGNIQYF.

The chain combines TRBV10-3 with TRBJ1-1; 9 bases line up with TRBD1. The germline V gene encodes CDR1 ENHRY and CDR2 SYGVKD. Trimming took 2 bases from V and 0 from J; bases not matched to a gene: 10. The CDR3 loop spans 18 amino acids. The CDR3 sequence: CAISEGRTGGLLNTEAFF. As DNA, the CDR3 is TGTGCCATCAGTGAGGGACGTACAGGGGGCTTACTGAACACTGAAGCTTTCTTT.

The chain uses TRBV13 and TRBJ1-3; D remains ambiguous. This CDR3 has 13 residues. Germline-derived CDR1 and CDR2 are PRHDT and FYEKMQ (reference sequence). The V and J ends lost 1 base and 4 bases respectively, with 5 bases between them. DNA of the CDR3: TGTGCCAGCAGCTTAGATGAGGGAAACACCATATATTTT. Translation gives CASSLDEGNTIYF. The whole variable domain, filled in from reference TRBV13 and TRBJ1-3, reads AAGVIQSPRHLIKEKRETATLKCYPIPRHDTVYWYQQGPGQDPQFLISFYEKMQSDKGSIPDRFSAQQFSDYHSELNMSSLELGDSALYFCASSLDEGNTIYFGEGSWLTVV.

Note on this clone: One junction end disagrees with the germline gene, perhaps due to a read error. Here the CDR3 reads CASSEPYRNF. The CDR3 coding sequence is TGTGCCAGCAGCGAACCCTACAGGAACTTC. The rearrangement joins TRBV6-5 to TRBJ2-5, with D possibly TRBD1 on 5 matching bases. This CDR3 spans 10 amino acids. Germline lookup yields CDR1 MNHEY and CDR2 SVGAGI.

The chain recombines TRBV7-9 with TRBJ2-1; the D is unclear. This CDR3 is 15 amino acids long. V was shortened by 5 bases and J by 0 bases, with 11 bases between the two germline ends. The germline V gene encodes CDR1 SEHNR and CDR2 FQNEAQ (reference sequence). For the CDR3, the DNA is TGTGCCAGCAGCCTGCGGCTGAGCTCCTACAATGAGCAGTTCTTC. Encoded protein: CASSLRLSSYNEQFF.

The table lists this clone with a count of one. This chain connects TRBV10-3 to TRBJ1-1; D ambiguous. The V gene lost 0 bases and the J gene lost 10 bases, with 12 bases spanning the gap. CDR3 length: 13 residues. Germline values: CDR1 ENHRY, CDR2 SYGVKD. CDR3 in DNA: TGTGCCATCAGTGAGTCGAACGATGGTAGAGCTTTCTTT. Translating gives CAISESNDGRAFF.

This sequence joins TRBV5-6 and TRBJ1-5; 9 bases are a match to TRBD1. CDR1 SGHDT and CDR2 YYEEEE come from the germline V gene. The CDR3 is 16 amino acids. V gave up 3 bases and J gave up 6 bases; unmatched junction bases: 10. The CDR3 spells CASSSSITGGLQPQHF. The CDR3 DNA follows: TGTGCCAGCAGCTCGTCAATAACAGGGGGCCTTCAGCCCCAGCATTTT.

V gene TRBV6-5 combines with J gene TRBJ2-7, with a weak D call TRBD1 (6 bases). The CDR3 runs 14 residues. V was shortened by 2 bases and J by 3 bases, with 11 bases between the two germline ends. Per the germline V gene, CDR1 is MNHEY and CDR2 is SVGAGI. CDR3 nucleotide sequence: TGTGCCAGCAGTTACCTAAACAGGGACTACGAGCAGTACTTC. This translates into CASSYLNRDYEQYF.

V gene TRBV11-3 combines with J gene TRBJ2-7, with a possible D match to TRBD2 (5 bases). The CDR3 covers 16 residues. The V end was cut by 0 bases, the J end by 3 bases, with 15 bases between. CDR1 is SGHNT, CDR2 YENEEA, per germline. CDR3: CASSLEHGGGSYEQYF. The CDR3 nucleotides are TGTGCCAGCAGCTTAGAACACGGCGGAGGCAGCTACGAGCAGTACTTC. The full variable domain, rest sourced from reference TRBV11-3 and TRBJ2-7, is EAGVVQSPRYKIIEKKQPVAFWCNPISGHNTLYWYLQNLGQGPELLIRYENEEAVDDSQLPKDRFSAERLKGVDSTLKIQPAELGDSAVYLCASSLEHGGGSYEQYFGPGTRLTVT.

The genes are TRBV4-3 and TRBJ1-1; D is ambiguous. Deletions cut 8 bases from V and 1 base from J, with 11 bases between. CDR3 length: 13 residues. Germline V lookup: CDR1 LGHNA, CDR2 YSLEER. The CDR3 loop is CASGDLANTEAFF. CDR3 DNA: TGCGCCAGCGGAGACTTGGCGAACACTGAAGCTTTCTTT.

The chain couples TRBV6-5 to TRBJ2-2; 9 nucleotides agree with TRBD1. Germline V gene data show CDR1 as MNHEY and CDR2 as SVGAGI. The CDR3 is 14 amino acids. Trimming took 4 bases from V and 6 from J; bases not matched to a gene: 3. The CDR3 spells CASSFRTGAGELFF. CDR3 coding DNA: TGTGCCAGCAGTTTCAGGACAGGGGCCGGGGAGCTGTTTTTT.

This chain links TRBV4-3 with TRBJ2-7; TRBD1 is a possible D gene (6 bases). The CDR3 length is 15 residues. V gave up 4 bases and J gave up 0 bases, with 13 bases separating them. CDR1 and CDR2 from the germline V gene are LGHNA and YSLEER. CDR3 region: CASSRGHQSSYEQYF. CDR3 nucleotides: TGCGCCAGCAGCCGGGGACACCAGAGCTCCTACGAGCAGTACTTC.